The 16 T cell receptor beta chains in this list originate from one sample, sequenced in a study of CD8 T cells in ankylosing spondylitis. A single record per CDR3 protein comes from TCRdb applying MiXCR to the 5' RACE reads. The sample lists about 270,000 distinct CDR3 sequences; more than 25% were seen once. Sequencing input: blood, either unsorted or a sorted T cell fraction (not recorded which). The receptors originated from a male donor with ankylosing spondylitis or in good health (not recorded which).

Only one count was recorded for this clonotype. This chain joins TRBV7-9 and TRBJ1-2; 7 bases line up with TRBD1. With 3 bases clipped from V and 8 bases from J, the junction kept 0 bases outside the gene matches. Germline values: CDR1 SEHNR, CDR2 FQNEAQ (reference sequence). The CDR3 is 11 residues long. CDR3: CASSLDRGYTF. DNA of the CDR3: TGTGCCAGCAGCTTGGACAGGGGCTACACCTTC. Full variable domain (rest looked up from reference TRBV7-9 and TRBJ1-2): DTGVSQNPRHKITKRGQNVTFRCDPISEHNRLYWYRQTLGQGPEFLTYFQNEAQLEKSRLLSDRFSAERPKGSFSTLEIQRTEQGDSAMYLCASSLDRGYTFGSGTRLTVV.

CDR3 in DNA: TGCAGCGTTGTAGAAGGATACGAGCAGTACTTC. The encoded protein is CSVVEGYEQYF. The chain couples TRBV29-1 to TRBJ2-7; D call uncertain. This CDR3 is 11 amino acids long. The V gene lost 4 bases and the J gene lost 4 bases, with 8 bases spanning the gap. Germline V gene sequence: CDR1 SQVTM, CDR2 ANQGSEA.

This clonotype occurred a few times. V gene TRBV12-3 or TRBV12-4 combines with J gene TRBJ2-5; 13 bases align to TRBD2. After removal of 5 bases from V and 4 bases from J, the junction contained 7 bases not matched to a gene. The CDR3 runs to 16 residues. The CDR3 protein is CASSPAGLAGAETQYF. CDR3 bases: TGTGCCAGCAGTCCGGCCGGACTAGCGGGGGCAGAGACCCAGTACTTC.

J is TRBJ1-5 and V is TRBV4-2, with D unclear. Deletions cut 2 bases from V and 1 base from J, with 9 bases between. Germline-derived CDR1 and CDR2 are LGHNA and YNFKEQ. The CDR3 contains 15 residues. CDR3 in DNA: TGTGCCAGCAGCCAACTCAGTGGGAGCAATCAGCCCCAGCATTTT. Translation gives CASSQLSGSNQPQHF.

This chain uses TRBV10-3 with TRBJ2-2; 12 nucleotides line up with TRBD2. The CDR3 has 18 amino acids. Trimming took 6 bases from V and 0 from J; bases not matched to a gene: 8. The germline CDR1 and CDR2 sequences are ENHRY and SYGVKD. CDR3 DNA sequence: TGTGCCATCAGGGCGACTAGCGGGGGCCAGACGAACACCGGGGAGCTGTTTTTT. Translation: CAIRATSGGQTNTGELFF.

The table lists this clonotype with a few counts. The chain links TRBV28 to TRBJ1-3; unclear D gene. V lost 6 bases, J lost 0 bases, and 12 bases lay in between. CDR1 and CDR2 from the germline V gene are MDHEN and SYDVKM. The CDR3 contains 15 residues. In DNA form, the CDR3 reads TGTGCCAGCAGCGAACTCAGGAACTCTGGAAACACCATATATTTT. Translated, it gives CASSELRNSGNTIYF.

This clonotype is a singleton in its sample. One junction end disagrees with the germline gene, perhaps due to a read error. The rearrangement uses TRBV7-7 and TRBJ2-2, with 8 nucleotides matching TRBD2. CDR1 is SSHAT, CDR2 FNYEAQ, per germline (reference sequence). The CDR3 covers 16 residues. CDR3 coding DNA: TGTGCTAGCAGCTCGAGCGGGGGCGTGAATACCGGGGAGCTGTTTTTT. Residues: CASSSSGGVNTGELFF.

This clonotype has just a few counts. The V gene is TRBV20-1, the J gene TRBJ2-2; D uncertain. Germline lookup yields CDR1 DFQATT and CDR2 SNEGSKA (reference sequence). V was shortened by 6 bases and J by 0 bases, with 14 bases between the two germline ends. The CDR3 loop spans 15 amino acids. The CDR3 nucleotides are TGCAGTGCCGTACCGCTGGTGACGAACACCGGGGAGCTGTTTTTT. This sequence encodes CSAVPLVTNTGELFF.

This chain joins TRBV18 and TRBJ2-1, with D unclear. CDR3 length: 12 residues. The V end lost 5 bases, the J end lost 8 bases, and 10 bases lay between the germline ends. Germline CDR1 and CDR2: KGHSH and LQKENI. CDR3 sequence: CASSFTEHEQFF. The DNA for the CDR3 is TGTGCCAGCTCATTTACGGAACATGAGCAGTTCTTC.

The rearrangement uses TRBV4-1 and TRBJ2-7; TRBD2 is a possible D gene (6 bases). Trimming took 4 bases from V and 0 from J, leaving 13 bases between them. This CDR3 is built from 15 residues. Germline CDR1 is MGHRA and CDR2 is YSYEKL. The chain's CDR3 is CASSRVAGSSYEQYF. The CDR3, as DNA: TGCGCCAGCAGCCGTGTGGCCGGGAGCTCCTACGAGCAGTACTTC.

This clonotype was picked up a small number of times. This chain uses TRBV29-1 with TRBJ1-4; TRBD1 matches at 7 bases. Germline V gene data show CDR1 as SQVTM and CDR2 as ANQGSEA. Germline trimming cut 3 bases from V and 14 bases from J; bases unmatched to any gene: 9. This CDR3 spans 12 amino acids. For the CDR3, the DNA is TGCAGCGTTGATAGGGGACAGAGGGGGCTGTTTTTT. Translated, it gives CSVDRGQRGLFF.

This clonotype was detected a few times. The V gene is TRBV3-1, the J gene TRBJ2-3; 12 nucleotides line up with TRBD1. CDR1 is LGHDT and CDR2 is YNNKEL in the germline V gene (reference sequence). This CDR3 contains 17 residues. Trimming took 2 bases from V and 4 from J; bases not matched to a gene: 7. The CDR3 region is CASSQTPGTGGADTQYF. CDR3 DNA: TGTGCCAGCAGCCAAACTCCCGGGACAGGGGGCGCAGATACGCAGTATTTT.

The CDR3 protein is CATSRRADRVEEQYF. The DNA for the CDR3 is TGTGCCACCAGCAGGAGGGCGGACAGGGTAGAGGAGCAGTACTTC. The genes are TRBV15 and TRBJ2-7; 8 positions agree with TRBD1. After removal of 3 bases from V and 7 bases from J, the junction contained 11 bases not matched to a gene. CDR1 and CDR2 from the germline V gene are LNHNV and YYDKDF (reference sequence). CDR3 size: 15 residues. Filled out from reference TRBV15 and TRBJ2-7, the complete variable domain reads DAMVIQNPRYQVTQFGKPVTLSCSQTLNHNVMYWYQQKSSQAPKLLFHYYDKDFNNEADTPDNFQSRRPNTSFCFLDIRSPGLGDTAMYLCATSRRADRVEEQYFGPGTRLTVT.

V is TRBV20-1 and J is TRBJ2-2, with a weak D call TRBD1 (5 bases). The CDR3 sequence is 13 residues long. CDR1 and CDR2 (germline): DFQATT, SNEGSKA (reference sequence). The V and J ends lost 5 bases and 6 bases respectively, with 13 bases between them. For the CDR3, the DNA is TGCAGTGCTCCAAAGCCAGGGCCCGGGGAGCTGTTTTTT. It translates to CSAPKPGPGELFF.

The J gene is TRBJ1-2, the V gene TRBV12-3 or TRBV12-4; perhaps TRBD1 as D (5 bases). Trimming removed 3 bases at V and 4 bases at J, with 9 bases between. This CDR3 is 13 amino acids long. The DNA for the CDR3 is TGTGCCAGCAGTTTCGACAGCTTCTATGGCTACACCTTC. It translates to CASSFDSFYGYTF.

In this sample, this clonotype turned up a few times. The chain links TRBV15 to TRBJ2-5; 9 bases are shared with TRBD2. The J segment lost 1 base and the V segment lost 3 bases, leaving 6 bases of the junction unmatched. The CDR3 is made up of 16 amino acids. The germline gives CDR1 LNHNV, CDR2 YYDKDF (reference sequence). The CDR3 DNA follows: TGTGCCACCAGCAGTGGGACTAGCATGGCCCAAGAGACCCAGTACTTC. As protein: CATSSGTSMAQETQYF.